The rows below give T cell receptor beta chains drawn from one sample of a study of T cells expressing NK-cell markers. From the 5' RACE reads, TCRdb lists one entry per CDR3 protein and no DNA. This table holds 500,000 or so distinct CDR3 sequences. Sequenced input: blood T cells: a sorted CD56 or NKG2C T cell subset, CD4+ or CD8+ T cells, or bulk PBMC T cells (not recorded which). These receptors came from a man between 18 and 35 years old in good health. Both conserved end residues are part of each CDR3.

TRBV27	TRBJ2-7	13	CASRRGVTYEQYF
TRBV5-1	TRBJ2-1	17	CASSPALGAGSGNEQFF
TRBV5-5	TRBJ2-2	13	CASSFQPTGELFF
TRBV3-1	TRBJ2-5	14	CASSGPGGPETQYF
TRBV28	TRBJ2-1	17	CASRRGGSGRSYNEQFF
TRBV11-3	TRBJ2-2	16	CASSSRTGGTTGELFF
TRBV14	TRBJ2-1	18	CASSHQLAGGPSYNEQFF
TRBV28	TRBJ2-1	17	CASSSSSGAHSYNEQFF
TRBV20-1	TRBJ2-1	14	CSASGTGPWDEQFF
TRBV10-3	TRBJ2-5	17	CAISESEWGTGQETQYF
TRBV20-1	TRBJ2-1	20	CSARDIAGGPPGITYNEQFF
TRBV29-1	TRBJ2-1	11	CSGSSGPGRFF
TRBV27	TRBJ2-1	14	CASSLGQFPNEQFF
TRBV4-1	TRBJ2-3	15	CASSQRSRGGDTQYF
TRBV20-1	TRBJ2-1	15	CSASKQGKGYNEQFF
TRBV10-3	TRBJ1-6	14	CAIKGDRENSPLHF
TRBV6-4	TRBJ2-7	13	CASSGGQTYEQYF
TRBV6-2/TRBV6-3	TRBJ2-1	17	CASRPPGGTRRKNEQFF
TRBV12-3/TRBV12-4	TRBJ2-3	15	CASIAASGRYDTQYF
TRBV20-1	TRBJ1-2	14	CSATAAQGNYGYTF
TRBV12-3/TRBV12-4	TRBJ2-4	16	CASSQGLQGGKNIQYF
TRBV20-1	TRBJ2-7	17	CSARGGLAGGLPYEQYF
TRBV6-5	TRBJ2-1	18	CASSYSDSTSGSGHEQFF
TRBV7-2	TRBJ2-7	15	CASSSPDRSSYEQYF
TRBV6-1	TRBJ1-4	13	CASREGPDEKLFF
TRBV5-4	TRBJ2-5	14	CASSLYGGGGTQYF
TRBV2	TRBJ2-1	16	CASSQSGRAPYNEQFF
TRBV28	TRBJ2-6	17	CASSQTGVYSGANVLTF
TRBV28	TRBJ2-5	13	CAAGRGLGETQYF
TRBV3-1	TRBJ1-6	14	CASSQGLSYSPLHF
TRBV11-2	TRBJ2-3	16	CASSLDLGVNTDTQYF
TRBV20-1	TRBJ2-7	15	CSAGKQGISAYEQYF
TRBV5-6	TRBJ2-1	16	CASSSTGTGVSNEQFF
TRBV25-1	TRBJ2-5	14	CASSDLVQQETQYF
TRBV3-1	TRBJ2-7	14	CASSARDRDSEQYF
TRBV5-1	TRBJ1-1	14	CASSKVEVGTEAFF
TRBV10-3	TRBJ2-3	15	CAISSYRGFTDTQYF
TRBV28	TRBJ2-7	12	CASSLIFGEQYF
TRBV3-1	TRBJ2-3	14	CASGPSGRADTQYF
TRBV7-8	TRBJ2-1	17	CASSLRTAGRSYNEQFF
TRBV7-8	TRBJ2-7	17	CASSLALVAGGYHEQYF
TRBV2	TRBJ2-1	15	CASSLGLRFGNEQFF
TRBV7-2	TRBJ2-5	14	CASSSRGQGGTQYF
TRBV7-9	TRBJ2-6	17	CASMGLAGSSGANVLTF
TRBV5-1	TRBJ2-5	16	CASRQSPGTGQETQYF
TRBV30	TRBJ2-1	15	CAWSGGQGKYNEQFF
TRBV12-3/TRBV12-4	TRBJ2-3	15	CASIANRLPQDTQYF
TRBV19	TRBJ2-2	11	CASTFTGELFF
TRBV19	TRBJ2-1	16	CASNAGTGSRYNEQFF
TRBV20-1	TRBJ2-4	12	CSAIKEGNIQYF
TRBV5-1	TRBJ2-5	15	CASSLDRGIGETQYF
TRBV28	TRBJ2-1	16	CASSGRPGTRYNEQFF
TRBV10-3	TRBJ1-2	15	CAISDLGQVVWGYTF
TRBV14	TRBJ2-2	16	CASSRFQGDVNGELFF
TRBV7-2	TRBJ2-1	15	CASSLWGEGSNEQFF
TRBV12-3/TRBV12-4	TRBJ2-1	13	CASSFSPKDEQFF
TRBV7-2	TRBJ2-3	16	CASSWPGAHGTDTQYF